This T cell receptor beta chain stems from a study of blood T cell repertoires in COVID-19. The repertoire was sequenced with immunoSEQ multiplex PCR; TCRdb's copy has only in-frame clones and lacks some. The sample lists about 200,000 clones, roughly 82% occurring once. Trimming pared 8 bases from V and 3 bases from J, leaving 14 bases between. Per the germline V gene, CDR1 is MDHEN and CDR2 is SYDVKM. The CDR3 is 13 residues long. The material sequenced was PBMCs or T cells enriched from blood (not recorded which). The clonotype was recovered from a man aged 35 to 55 who had recovered from COVID-19. The V call is TRBV28, the J call TRBJ2-7; a possible D gene is TRBD1 (6 bases). The CDR3 region is CASSSGQNYEQYF. The CDR3 DNA reads TGTGCCAGCTCCTCGGGACAAAACTACGAGCAGTACTTC.